This T cell receptor (beta chain) is drawn from a study of cytomegalovirus exposure and HLA in healthy donors. Primers: 60 Vbeta forward and 13 Jbeta reverse. The method was immunoSEQ multiplex PCR; TCRdb's version includes in-frame clones alone and lacks a portion of them. Its listing shows around 50,000 clones. V shed 1 base and J 5 bases; nucleotides not matched to a gene: 6. Germline V gene data show CDR1 as SGHKS and CDR2 as YYEKEE (reference sequence). The CDR3 has 15 amino acids. Sequenced material: PBMCs. The receptor was derived from a woman between 40 and 50 years old in good health and CMV-seronegative. The V gene is TRBV5-5, the J gene TRBJ1-3, with TRBD1 matching 7 bases. The CDR3 region is CASSLIPGGRNTIYF. CDR3 sequence (DNA): TGTGCCAGCAGCTTGATCCCAGGGGGAAGAAACACCATATATTTT.